The rows below give T cell receptor beta chains drawn from one sample of a study of patients and donors after allogeneic stem cell transplantation. TCRdb used MiXCR to reprocess the RT-PCR reads, holding one entry per CDR3 protein. The top ten clones hold around 6% of a sample with about 960,000 distinct CDR3 sequences, about a sixth of them seen once. Sequencing used blood, either unsorted or a sorted T cell fraction (not recorded which). Receptors were obtained from a human donor who was either an allogeneic HSCT recipient or a stem cell or donor lymphocyte infusion donor (not recorded which). It is not recorded whose cells these are; they may come from a transplant donor. The CDR3 runs from the conserved cysteine through the conserved F or W. The D gene is left open where the match is weak. Clone size is stated in some rows and not others, as once, few, many or a class when expanded.

d_call	v_call	j_call	clone_size	cdr3_nt	cdr3_aa
TRBD2	TRBV6-1	TRBJ2-7	many	TGTGCCAGCAGCCGTCCGGGACTAGGGGTCCACGAGCAGTACTTC	CASSRPGLGVHEQYF
TRBD1	TRBV3-1	TRBJ2-1	-	TGTGCCAGCAGGCCGGGACAGCGCTACAATGAGCAGTTCTTC	CASRPGQRYNEQFF
-	TRBV15	TRBJ2-2	-	TGTGCCACCAGCAGAGAACGCGCGACCGGGGAGCTGTTTTTT	CATSRERATGELFF
-	TRBV20-1	TRBJ2-3	-	TGCAGTGCTAGAGTCGCTGGGTCTCGCACAGATACGCAGTATTTT	CSARVAGSRTDTQYF
TRBD2	TRBV5-1	TRBJ2-1	few	TGCGCCAGCAGCAGGGACCCGGGAGGTTCTCTCAATGAGCAGTTCTTC	CASSRDPGGSLNEQFF
-	TRBV12-3/TRBV12-4	TRBJ2-1	few	TGTGCCAGCAGTGCCCGAGGTTACAATGAGCAGTTCTTC	CASSARGYNEQFF
-	TRBV12-3/TRBV12-4	TRBJ2-3	-	TGTGCCAGCAGTTTAGCCCGGTCCCGGGCCATCTTTGCAGATACGCAGTATTTT	CASSLARSRAIFADTQYF
-	TRBV9	TRBJ2-1	-	TGTGCCAGCAGCGGGGCCAATGAGCAGTTCTTC	CASSGANEQFF
TRBD1	TRBV11-2	TRBJ1-2	-	TGTGCCAGCAGCACCGGGACAGGGAGGAGTTATGGCTACACCTTC	CASSTGTGRSYGYTF
TRBD2	TRBV24-1	TRBJ2-3	-	TGTGCCACCAGTGATGCCGGGGACTACACAGATACGCAGTATTTT	CATSDAGDYTDTQYF
-	TRBV3-1	TRBJ2-7	-	TGTGCCAGCAGAAGAGTCGACAGGCCCCACCCCCAGAGATACGAGCAGTACTTC	CASRRVDRPHPQRYEQYF
-	TRBV29-1	TRBJ2-7	many	TGCAGCGTTGGTGGATCCTACGAGCAGTACTTC	CSVGGSYEQYF
TRBD2	TRBV25-1	TRBJ2-5	few	TGTGCCAGCAGTGGAATCACTCTTAGCGGGGGGGCCGGAGAGACCCAGTACTTC	CASSGITLSGGAGETQYF
-	TRBV7-3	TRBJ2-1	-	TGTGCCAGCAGCCCGGACTTGGGTCTGAACAATGAGCAGTTCTTC	CASSPDLGLNNEQFF
-	TRBV20-1	TRBJ1-5	many	TGCAGTGCTAGAGATTCAAGTACTGGAGAGAATCAGCCCCAGCATTTT	CSARDSSTGENQPQHF
TRBD1	TRBV12-3/TRBV12-4	TRBJ1-2	many	TGTGCCAGCAGTTACCGGGACAGGGGGAATGGCTACACCTTC	CASSYRDRGNGYTF
TRBD1	TRBV4-3	TRBJ2-1	-	TGCGCCAGCAGCCAAGAGCTTGTTCAACGACAGGGGGGAAAAAATGAGCAGTTCTTC	CASSQELVQRQGGKNEQFF
-	TRBV12-3/TRBV12-4	TRBJ1-2	many	TGTGCCAGCTCAGGGGAGGGATATGGCTACACCTTC	CASSGEGYGYTF
TRBD1	TRBV15	TRBJ1-5	-	TGTGCCACCAGCAGAGGAGGGGGCGTAGGCAATCAGCCCCAGCATTTT	CATSRGGGVGNQPQHF
-	TRBV4-3	TRBJ2-1	few	TGCGCCAGCAGCCGTGGGACGGTAGAGCAGTTCTTC	CASSRGTVEQFF
TRBD1	TRBV24-1	TRBJ1-6	-	TGTGCCACCAGTGATCGGAGACAGGGTTTGGGGTCACCCCTCCACTTT	CATSDRRQGLGSPLHF
TRBD1	TRBV5-1	TRBJ1-2	few	TGCGCCAGCAGCCCGACGACAGGGCATCCCCATGGCTACACCTTC	CASSPTTGHPHGYTF
TRBD1	TRBV16	TRBJ1-2	-	TGTGCCAGCAGCCGACAGGGGAGCGGCTATGGCTACACCTTC	CASSRQGSGYGYTF
-	TRBV20-1	TRBJ2-7	-	TGCAGTGGGACGGGGGAGCGATACTCCTACGAGCAGTACTTC	CSGTGERYSYEQYF
TRBD2	TRBV12-3/TRBV12-4	TRBJ2-5	few	TGTGCCAGCAGTTTATATCCCCTAGCGGGAGGAGCGGAGACCCAGTACTTC	CASSLYPLAGGAETQYF
-	TRBV20-1	TRBJ1-5	few	TGCAGTGCCATTCCCTTGGGGGGCAGCAATCAGCCCCAGCATTTT	CSAIPLGGSNQPQHF
TRBD2	TRBV9	TRBJ2-2	few	TGTGCCAGCAGCCCGCGTAGGACTAGCGGGGGGGCCCTTACCGGGGAGCTGTTTTTT	CASSPRRTSGGALTGELFF
TRBD2	TRBV10-3	TRBJ2-3	many	TGTGCCATCAGCAAGACAGGGACCGGGACTAGCAGCACAGATACGCAGTATTTT	CAISKTGTGTSSTDTQYF
-	TRBV7-3	TRBJ1-5	many	TGTGCCAGCAGTTCAGATAGCAATCAGCCCCAGCATTTT	CASSSDSNQPQHF
-	TRBV6-2/TRBV6-3	TRBJ1-3	few	TGTGCCAGCAGTTACTCGGGCAGCTCTGGAAACACCATATATTTT	CASSYSGSSGNTIYF
TRBD1	TRBV5-1	TRBJ1-4	-	TGCGCCAGCAGCTCGACAGGGGAGGCCCATGAAAAACTGTTTTTT	CASSSTGEAHEKLFF
TRBD1	TRBV27	TRBJ2-1	-	TGTGCCAGCAGTTTCGGGACAGACAATGAGCAGTTCTTC	CASSFGTDNEQFF
-	TRBV27	TRBJ2-7	few	TGTGCCAGCAGTTTATTATCTATTGGGGTCGAGCAGTACTTC	CASSLLSIGVEQYF
-	TRBV20-1	TRBJ1-1	many	TGCAGTGCTAGGGGGGGAGGGACTGAAGCTTTCTTT	CSARGGGTEAFF
-	TRBV7-9	TRBJ2-4	-	TGTGCCAGCAGCCTACAGCTGCCGAAAAACATTCAGTACTTC	CASSLQLPKNIQYF
TRBD1	TRBV6-1	TRBJ1-5	-	TGTGCCAGCAGAGTCCCGGGACAGGGTGGGGGCAATCAGCCCCAGCATTTT	CASRVPGQGGGNQPQHF
-	TRBV5-5	TRBJ1-5	few	TGTGCCAGCAGCTTGGGGACCTCAACCAATCAGCCCCAGCATTTT	CASSLGTSTNQPQHF
-	TRBV13	TRBJ2-7	-	TGTGCCAGCAGCTTCCCACCCGGCGGGGTCTACGAGCAGTACTTC	CASSFPPGGVYEQYF
-	TRBV7-2	TRBJ2-7	few	TGTGCCAGCAGCCCGGCGTGGGGAGACTACGAGCAGTACTTC	CASSPAWGDYEQYF
TRBD1	TRBV7-2	TRBJ2-7	-	TGTGCCAGCAGCTTAGTTGTGACAGGGGGGAACGAGCAGTACTTC	CASSLVVTGGNEQYF
-	TRBV6-1	TRBJ2-5	-	TGTGCCAGCAGCCGCTCCGACCGGGCTAAAGGAGAGACCCAGTACTTC	CASSRSDRAKGETQYF
TRBD1	TRBV13	TRBJ2-1	-	TGTGCCAGCAGCTTAGGGGACAGGGGGTTCGGCAATGAGCAGTTCTTC	CASSLGDRGFGNEQFF
TRBD2	TRBV5-1	TRBJ2-2	-	TGCGCCAGCAGCTTGGCCGGGACTAGCGGGAGAGCCGGGGAGCTGTTTTTT	CASSLAGTSGRAGELFF
TRBD1	TRBV6-1	TRBJ2-1	-	TGTGCCAGCAGTAAAACAGGGGGCTCCTACAATGAGCAGTTCTTC	CASSKTGGSYNEQFF
TRBD1	TRBV20-1	TRBJ2-7	few	TGCAGTGCTATGGCCAAGGGGACAGGGGGCCACGAGCAGTACTTC	CSAMAKGTGGHEQYF
-	TRBV6-5	TRBJ1-1	-	TGTGCCAGCAGTTCGGTTGGGCAGGCCTATGATGGGGCTTTCTTT	CASSSVGQAYDGAFF
-	TRBV30	TRBJ2-3	-	TGTGCCTGGGGGCCAAGGGGAGATACGCAGTATTTT	CAWGPRGDTQYF
-	TRBV4-1	TRBJ1-3	-	TGCGCCAGCAGCCAAGACGACATGAGAAACACCATATATTTT	CASSQDDMRNTIYF
-	TRBV6-5	TRBJ2-2	few	TGTGCCAGCAGTTACTCTAGCCAGGGATTGGGCGGGGAGCTGTTTTTT	CASSYSSQGLGGELFF
TRBD2	TRBV12-3/TRBV12-4	TRBJ2-5	-	TGTGCCACCCGAAGACTAGCGCTGGAGACCCAGTACTTC	CATRRLALETQYF
TRBD2	TRBV12-3/TRBV12-4	TRBJ2-6	-	TGTGCTGGCGGTAGACTAGCGTTTAGGGGGGGGGCCAACGTCCTGACTTTC	CAGGRLAFRGGANVLTF
TRBD1	TRBV5-6	TRBJ1-1	-	TGTGCCAGCAGCTGGTGGGACAGGGTAGACACTGAAGCTTTCTTT	CASSWWDRVDTEAFF
-	TRBV24-1	TRBJ2-2	-	TGTGCCACCAGTGATTTACCCTGGCGGGGGCCCTCCACCGGGGAGCTGTTTTTT	CATSDLPWRGPSTGELFF